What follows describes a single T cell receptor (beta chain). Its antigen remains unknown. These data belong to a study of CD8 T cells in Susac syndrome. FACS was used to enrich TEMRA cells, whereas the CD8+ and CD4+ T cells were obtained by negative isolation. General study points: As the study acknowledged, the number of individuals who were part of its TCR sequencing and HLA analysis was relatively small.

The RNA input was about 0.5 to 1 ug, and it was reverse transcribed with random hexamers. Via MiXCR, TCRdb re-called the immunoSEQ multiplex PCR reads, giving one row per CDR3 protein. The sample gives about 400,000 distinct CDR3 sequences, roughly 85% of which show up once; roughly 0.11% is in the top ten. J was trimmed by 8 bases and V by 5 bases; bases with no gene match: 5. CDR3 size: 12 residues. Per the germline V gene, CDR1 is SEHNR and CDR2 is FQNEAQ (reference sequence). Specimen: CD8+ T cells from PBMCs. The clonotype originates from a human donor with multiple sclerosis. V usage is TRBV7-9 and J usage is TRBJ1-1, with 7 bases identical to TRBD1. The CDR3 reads CASSIQGKEAFF. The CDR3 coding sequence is TGTGCCAGCAGCATACAGGGGAAAGAAGCTTTCTTT.